This T cell receptor beta chain was documented in a study of human T cells and chemical hapten exposure. Findings and limits, study-wide: There was a positive correlation between PT1 expanded TCR counts and patch test score.

As regards this clonotype: Its antigen is unidentified.

The CDR3 loop spans 15 amino acids. CDR1 is MNHNS, CDR2 SASEGT, per germline. Trimming stripped 1 base from V and 5 bases from J, with 11 bases between. Each CDR3 protein is one row after TCRdb ran MiXCR on the RACE reads. The table records about 380,000 distinct CDR3 sequences, roughly 5% of them present only once. Time point denoted: patch test 1, 2 weeks after DPC sensitization. Treatment reported: therapeutic diphenylcyclopropenone sensitization with weekly scalp DPC. This rearrangement joins TRBV6-1 to TRBJ2-2; D gene unclear. This sequence was found in a woman between 45 and 60 years old with alopecia areata. Some clones in this sample may be carry-over from other donors' samples. The specimen was whole blood, collected in connection with sensitization to the hapten diphenylcyclopropenone (DPC). In DNA, the CDR3 is TGTGCCAGCAGTGAAGTTGGAAGATCGACCGGGGAGCTGTTTTTT. Protein: CASSEVGRSTGELFF.